The rows below give T cell receptor beta chains drawn from one sample of a study of a mutant IDH1 vaccine in newly diagnosed glioma. These receptors have no identified antigens. Data came from immunoSEQ multiplex PCR; TCRdb stores just in-frame clones and leaves some out. The data hold tens of thousands of clones, with approximately 80% observed a single time. This specimen consisted of PBMCs, obtained from a glioma patient whose treatment included an IDH1 peptide vaccine. The source of these receptors is a man between 35 and 55 years old with glioma. The CDR3 runs from the conserved cysteine through the conserved F or W. The D gene is left open where the match is weak. Only some rows state a clone size, as once, few, many or a class for expanded clones.

>-|TRBJ2-1|TRBV7-6|-
TGTGCCAGCAGCTTTAGGGGATTTAGGGAGCAGTTCTTC
CASSFRGFREQFF
>TRBD1|TRBJ1-1|TRBV30|-
TGTGCCTGGAGTGAGGACAGGTTGAACACTGAAGCTTTCTTT
CAWSEDRLNTEAFF
>TRBD2|TRBJ2-3|TRBV5-6|-
TGTGCCAGCAGCTTGGCCGGCGGGGGGGCCAATACGCAGTATTTT
CASSLAGGGANTQYF
>TRBD1|TRBJ1-4|TRBV6-1|-
TGTGCCAGCAGTGCAACCGGGACAGCGAATGAAAAACTGTTTTTT
CASSATGTANEKLFF
>-|TRBJ2-5|TRBV11-2|-
TGTGCCAGCAGCTTGAGCCGGGGCTCTTCGGGGACCCAGTACTTC
CASSLSRGSSGTQYF
>-|TRBJ1-4|TRBV7-9|few
TGTGCCAGCAGCTTAGGGGCAGGGGTAATTAATGAAAAACTGTTTTTT
CASSLGAGVINEKLFF
>TRBD1|TRBJ1-4|TRBV11-2|-
TGTGCCAGCAGCTTAGGAGGATACAGGGGGGGAAAACTGTTTTTT
CASSLGGYRGGKLFF
>TRBD1|TRBJ2-5|TRBV18|-
TGTGCCAGCTCACTACAAACAGGGGGGGAGACCCAGTACTTC
CASSLQTGGETQYF
>TRBD1|TRBJ2-7|TRBV5-1|-
TGCGCCAGCAGCCAAACGGACAGGGCAAGCTACGAGCAGTACTTC
CASSQTDRASYEQYF
>TRBD1|TRBJ2-3|TRBV6-1|-
TGTGCCATCCTAAGGCAGGGGGCCGGTGCAGATACGCAGTATTTT
CAILRQGAGADTQYF
>-|TRBJ1-1|TRBV6-1|-
TGTGCCAGCAGTGAGTGGGTTTCCTCTGAAGCTTTCTTT
CASSEWVSSEAFF
>TRBD1|TRBJ1-2|TRBV7-8|-
TGTGCCAGCAGCGCCCGGGACAGGGGGGGAAGTGGCTACACCTTC
CASSARDRGGSGYTF
>-|TRBJ2-7|TRBV27|-
TGTGCCAGCAGCCCTTTCCCCGACGGGGCCTACGAGCAGTACTTC
CASSPFPDGAYEQYF
>TRBD1|TRBJ2-5|TRBV19|few
TGTGCCAGGGCACAGGGGGTGGAGACCCAGTACTTC
CARAQGVETQYF
>-|TRBJ2-3|TRBV5-4|-
TGTGCCAGCAGCCCGGGGTGGGCTAACCCCAAGGATACGCAGTATTTT
CASSPGWANPKDTQYF
>-|TRBJ2-7|TRBV6-5|-
TGTGCCAGCAGTTACTCTCGTCCAGGGTCCGAGCAGTACTTC
CASSYSRPGSEQYF
>-|TRBJ1-2|TRBV2|-
TGTGCCAGCAGTGAACCCTCCCCCCTTTTTGGCTACACCTTC
CASSEPSPLFGYTF
>TRBD1|TRBJ1-5|TRBV2|-
TGTGCCAGCAGTCGAGGGGACAGGGGGCGCAATCAGCCCCAGCATTTT
CASSRGDRGRNQPQHF